The 24 T cell receptor beta chains below come from one sample, sequenced in a study of control samples from healthy donors and cancer patients. TCRdb keeps only in-frame clones here, not all; method: immunoSEQ multiplex PCR. The data hold around 77,000 clones, with roughly 92% observed a single time. The specimen was blood. Receptors originate from a woman aged 60-70 years in good health.

This clone appeared once. V is TRBV9 and J is TRBJ2-3, with D hard to call. Trimming pared 0 bases from V and 0 bases from J, leaving 14 bases between. This CDR3 is 17 amino acids long. Germline-derived CDR1 and CDR2 are SGDLS and YYNGEE. As DNA, the CDR3 is TGTGCCAGCAGCGTAGGTAGGTCAGCCGCTAGCACAGATACGCAGTATTTT. Translating gives CASSVGRSAASTDTQYF.

The chain couples TRBV7-9 to TRBJ2-1, with D maybe TRBD1 (6 bases). Germline CDR1 SEHNR, CDR2 FQNEAQ (reference sequence). The germline V and J ends were trimmed by 5 bases and 3 bases, with 20 bases remaining between them. The CDR3 runs to 17 residues. The CDR3 is CASSLFTTGMGYNEQFF. CDR3 in DNA: TGTGCCAGCAGCCTCTTTACGACAGGAATGGGCTACAATGAGCAGTTCTTC.

The chain carries TRBV29-1 and TRBJ2-1; 7 nucleotides align to TRBD2. Germline assignment: CDR1 SQVTM and CDR2 ANQGSEA. The CDR3 sequence is 13 residues long. J gave up 9 bases and V 2 bases, and 7 bases lay outside the gene matches. CDR3 loop: CSVERASGSEQFF. The CDR3 nucleotides are TGCAGCGTTGAAAGGGCTAGCGGAAGTGAGCAGTTCTTC.

The J gene is TRBJ2-2, the V gene TRBV2, with D tentatively TRBD1 (5 bases). V lost 6 bases, J lost 2 bases, and 7 bases lay in between. Looked up from germline, CDR1 is SNHLY and CDR2 is FYNNEI. The CDR3 length is 13 residues. The CDR3 DNA sequence: TGTGCCAGCAGAACAGGAAACACCGGGGAGCTGTTTTTT. This sequence encodes CASRTGNTGELFF.

The chain uses TRBV27 and TRBJ2-7; 7 positions match TRBD2. The CDR3 spans 16 residues. J was trimmed by 1 base and V by 6 bases; bases with no gene match: 12. Germline V gives CDR1 MNHEY, CDR2 SMNVEV (reference sequence). The CDR3 loop reads CASSPAGVGWSYEQYF. The CDR3 region has the DNA TGTGCCAGCAGCCCCGCGGGGGTAGGGTGGTCCTACGAGCAGTACTTC.

V and J are TRBV2 and TRBJ2-4; 14 bases fit TRBD2. The CDR3 extends over 18 amino acids. Germline assignment: CDR1 SNHLY and CDR2 FYNNEI. The ends lost 6 bases at V and 0 bases at J; junction bases unmatched: 7. In DNA, the CDR3 is TGTGCCAGCAGCGGACTAGCGGGAGGCTTTCTAGCCAAAAACATTCAGTACTTC. Amino acids: CASSGLAGGFLAKNIQYF.

V usage is TRBV30 and J usage is TRBJ1-1, with a weak D call TRBD1 (6 bases). The CDR3 sequence is 15 residues long. Germline loops: CDR1 GTSNPN, CDR2 SVGIG (reference sequence). With 4 bases removed from V and 1 base from J, the gap between germline ends came to 16 bases. DNA of the CDR3: TGTGCCTGGACTCCAGGGGAGGGTTGGAACACTGAAGCTTTCTTT. This translates into CAWTPGEGWNTEAFF. The full variable domain, completed using reference TRBV30 and TRBJ1-1, is SQTIHQWPATLVQPVGSPLSLECTVEGTSNPNLYWYRQAAGRGLQLLFYSVGIGQISSEVPQNLSASRPQDRQFILSSKKLLLSDSGFYLCAWTPGEGWNTEAFFGQGTRLTVV.

The chain couples TRBV5-1 to TRBJ2-3; D possibly corresponds to TRBD2 (6 bases). V lost 2 bases and J lost 12, with 16 bases in between. Per germline, CDR1 SGHRS and CDR2 YFSETQ. The CDR3 length is 13 residues. This CDR3 is CASSFGGTRNQYF. The CDR3 DNA is TGCGCCAGCAGCTTTGGGGGGACGCGTAATCAGTATTTT.

The V and J genes are TRBV28 and TRBJ1-2; 10 bases agree with TRBD1. The germline V gene encodes CDR1 MDHEN and CDR2 SYDVKM. V gave up 5 bases and J gave up 9 bases; unmatched junction bases: 6. There are 13 residues in the CDR3. Here the CDR3 DNA reads TGTGCCAGCAGTCCTAGGACAGGGGGACGCTACACCTTC. The encoded protein is CASSPRTGGRYTF.

CDR3: CASTSGTEGWYGYTF. Here the CDR3 DNA reads TGTGCCAGCACCTCTGGGACAGAAGGTTGGTATGGCTACACCTTC. This sequence joins TRBV28 and TRBJ1-2; TRBD1 aligns across 7 bases. J was trimmed by 5 bases and V by 7 bases; bases with no gene match: 13. This CDR3 spans 15 amino acids. The germline V gene encodes CDR1 MDHEN and CDR2 SYDVKM.

This clone was found once. V is TRBV10-2 and J is TRBJ2-2; 10 bases fit TRBD1. The CDR3 is made up of 16 amino acids. Trimming removed 6 bases from V and 8 bases from J; junction bases left unmatched: 12. In germline, CDR1 is WSHSY, CDR2 SAAADI. CDR3 DNA sequence: TGCGCCAGCAGCGACAGACAGGGGGCGAGTATTGGGGAGCTGTTTTTT. This translates into CASSDRQGASIGELFF.

This chain connects TRBV5-4 to TRBJ1-6; possibly TRBD1 for D (5 bases). From germline, CDR1 is SGHNT and CDR2 YYREEE (reference sequence). There are 15 residues in the CDR3. V lost 4 bases and J 10 bases, leaving 18 bases between the germline ends. CDR3 residues: CASSLGTDSYSPLHF. The CDR3 bases are TGTGCCAGCAGCCTAGGGACGGACTCCTACTCACCCCTCCACTTT.

The V call is TRBV6-2 or TRBV6-3, the J call TRBJ1-1; 8 nucleotides match TRBD1. With V trimmed by 2 bases and J by 1 base, 6 bases remained unmatched. CDR1 is MNHEY, CDR2 SVGEGT, per germline. CDR3 size: 16 residues. The CDR3 loop is CASSYPPGQANTEAFF. The CDR3 nucleotides read TGTGCCAGCAGTTACCCCCCGGGACAGGCGAACACTGAAGCTTTCTTT.

The gene calls are TRBV5-1 and TRBJ2-5, with 11 bases identical to TRBD2. Trimming cost V 3 bases and J 2 bases; bases outside gene matches: 3. Germline V CDR1 and CDR2: SGHRS, YFSETQ. CDR3 length: 15 residues. CDR3 loop: CASSSGTSGQETQYF. The DNA of the CDR3 is TGCGCCAGCAGCTCCGGGACTAGCGGACAAGAGACCCAGTACTTC.

The chain has TRBV10-3 and TRBJ2-1; 10 positions agree with TRBD2. The germline V gene encodes CDR1 ENHRY and CDR2 SYGVKD. This CDR3 comprises 16 residues. V lost 3 bases and J lost 10; bases outside the gene matches: 12. The CDR3 DNA follows: TGTGCCATCAGTGATTTTTCTAGCGGGAGTTTTAACGAGCAGTTCTTC. Translation gives CAISDFSSGSFNEQFF.

The gene calls are TRBV7-9 and TRBJ1-3; TRBD1 matches 10 bases. CDR3 length: 15 amino acids. V gave up 2 bases and J gave up 9 bases; unmatched junction bases: 7. CDR1 is SEHNR and CDR2 is FQNEAQ in the germline V gene (reference sequence). The CDR3: CASSLKPGQGSTIYF. CDR3 coding DNA: TGTGCCAGCAGCTTAAAGCCGGGACAGGGGTCCACCATATATTTT. Full variable domain (rest looked up from reference TRBV7-9 and TRBJ1-3): DTGVSQNPRHKITKRGQNVTFRCDPISEHNRLYWYRQTLGQGPEFLTYFQNEAQLEKSRLLSDRFSAERPKGSFSTLEIQRTEQGDSAMYLCASSLKPGQGSTIYFGEGSWLTVV.

The V call is TRBV6-5, the J call TRBJ2-7; D unresolved. This CDR3 has 14 residues. Germline CDR1 is MNHEY and CDR2 is SVGAGI. Trimming shortened V by 6 bases and J by 6 bases, and 18 bases separated the two germline ends. The CDR3 DNA is TGTGCCAGCAGGCCGGCAGGAAGGCCAGGCGAGCAGTACTTC. This translates into CASRPAGRPGEQYF.

V is TRBV28 and J is TRBJ1-1, with 11 bases aligning to TRBD1. Trimming removed 4 bases from V and 4 bases from J; junction bases left unmatched: 5. This CDR3 comprises 15 residues. CDR1 MDHEN and CDR2 SYDVKM come from the germline V gene. The CDR3 loop reads CASSSRDRGTTEAFF. The CDR3 DNA follows: TGTGCCAGCAGTTCCCGGGACAGGGGGACCACTGAAGCTTTCTTT.

The chain recombines TRBV5-1 with TRBJ2-2; no clear D. The V and J ends lost 0 bases and 5 bases respectively, with 8 bases between them. This CDR3 region has 14 residues. CDR1 and CDR2 from the germline V gene are SGHRS and YFSETQ. CDR3 in amino acids: CASSLDTSTGELFF. The DNA of the CDR3 is TGCGCCAGCAGCTTGGACACTTCGACCGGGGAGCTGTTTTTT.

The gene calls are TRBV28 and TRBJ2-1, with TRBD2 matching 11 bases. Per germline, CDR1 MDHEN and CDR2 SYDVKM. Unmatched junction bases numbered 12, after V lost 5 bases and J lost 0 bases. CDR3 size: 19 residues. CDR3: CASSGTGLAATSSYNEQFF. For the CDR3, the DNA is TGTGCCAGCAGTGGGACGGGACTAGCGGCAACCAGCTCCTACAATGAGCAGTTCTTC.

The chain joins TRBV19 to TRBJ1-1, with D perhaps TRBD1 (5 bases). V lost 1 base, J lost 6 bases, and 12 bases lay in between. Looked up from germline, CDR1 is LNHDA and CDR2 is SQIVND (reference sequence). CDR3 length: 14 amino acids. CDR3 nucleotides: TGTGCCAGTAGTATAGGGACACAGTGGGCTGAAGCTTTCTTT. Protein product: CASSIGTQWAEAFF.

The V gene is TRBV28, the J gene TRBJ2-1; perhaps D is TRBD1 or TRBD2 (6 bases each). In germline, CDR1 is MDHEN, CDR2 SYDVKM. Between the trimmed V and J ends, which lost 6 bases and 0 bases, there was a span of 12 bases. The CDR3 length is 15 residues. The CDR3, as DNA: TGTGCCAGCAGGACCGGGGGCCGCTCCTACAATGAGCAGTTCTTC. Protein product: CASRTGGRSYNEQFF.

The chain combines TRBV5-1 with TRBJ2-5; maybe TRBD2 (6 bases). V lost 0 bases and J lost 1, with 7 bases in between. This CDR3 comprises 14 residues. Germline V gives CDR1 SGHRS, CDR2 YFSETQ. The CDR3 sequence: CASSLAGGQETQYF. The CDR3, as DNA: TGCGCCAGCAGCTTGGCCGGGGGCCAAGAGACCCAGTACTTC.

The chain uses TRBV28 and TRBJ2-3; D uncertain. The germline CDR1 and CDR2 sequences are MDHEN and SYDVKM. Trimming removed 2 bases at V and 0 bases at J, with 6 bases between. The CDR3 contains 14 residues. CDR3 loop: CASSLPASTDTQYF. For the CDR3, the DNA is TGTGCCAGCAGTTTACCTGCCAGCACAGATACGCAGTATTTT.